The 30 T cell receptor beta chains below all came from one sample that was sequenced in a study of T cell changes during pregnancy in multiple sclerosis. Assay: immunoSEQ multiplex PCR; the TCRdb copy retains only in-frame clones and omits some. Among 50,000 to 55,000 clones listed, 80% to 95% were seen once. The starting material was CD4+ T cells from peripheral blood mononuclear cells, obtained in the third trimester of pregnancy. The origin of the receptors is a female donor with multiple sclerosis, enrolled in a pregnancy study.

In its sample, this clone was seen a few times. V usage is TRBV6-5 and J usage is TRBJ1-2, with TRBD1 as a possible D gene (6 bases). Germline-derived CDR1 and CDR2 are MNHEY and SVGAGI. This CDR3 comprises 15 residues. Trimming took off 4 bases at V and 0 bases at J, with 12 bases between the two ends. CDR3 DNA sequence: TGTGCCAGCAGTTTTCTAAGACAGGCTAACTATGGCTACACCTTC. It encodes CASSFLRQANYGYTF.

The CDR3 is CASSLDRAEYNEQFF. DNA for the CDR3: TGCGCCAGCAGCTTGGACAGGGCAGAATACAATGAGCAGTTCTTC. The chain couples TRBV5-1 to TRBJ2-1; weak D call: TRBD1 (6 bases). The ends were cut back, 0 bases at V and 4 bases at J, with 11 bases in the middle. Germline lookup yields CDR1 SGHRS and CDR2 YFSETQ. The CDR3 has 15 residues.

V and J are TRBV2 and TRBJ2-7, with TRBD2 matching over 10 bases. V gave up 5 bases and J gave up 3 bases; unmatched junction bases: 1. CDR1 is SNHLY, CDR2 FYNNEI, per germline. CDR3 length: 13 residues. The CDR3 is CASSPSGSYEQYF. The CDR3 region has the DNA TGTGCCAGCAGTCCTAGCGGGAGCTACGAGCAGTACTTC.

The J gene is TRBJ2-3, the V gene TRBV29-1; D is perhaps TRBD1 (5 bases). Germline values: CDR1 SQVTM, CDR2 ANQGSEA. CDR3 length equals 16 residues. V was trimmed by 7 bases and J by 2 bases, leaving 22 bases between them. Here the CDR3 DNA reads TGCAGCGCCACTACACATAGACAGAACGTCACAGATACGCAGTATTTT. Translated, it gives CSATTHRQNVTDTQYF.

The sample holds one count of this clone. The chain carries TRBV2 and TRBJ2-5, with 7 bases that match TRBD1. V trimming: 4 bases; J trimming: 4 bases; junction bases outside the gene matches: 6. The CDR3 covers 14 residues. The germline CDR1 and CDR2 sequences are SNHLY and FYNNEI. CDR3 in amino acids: CASSGDRVGETQYF. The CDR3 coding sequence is TGTGCCAGCAGTGGAGACAGGGTGGGAGAGACCCAGTACTTC.

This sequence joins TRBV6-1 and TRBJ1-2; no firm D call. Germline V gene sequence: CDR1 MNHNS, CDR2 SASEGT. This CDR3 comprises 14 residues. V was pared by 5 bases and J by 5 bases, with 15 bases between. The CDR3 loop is CASSSREKVYGYTF. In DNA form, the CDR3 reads TGTGCCAGCAGTTCCCGGGAGAAGGTTTATGGCTACACCTTC.

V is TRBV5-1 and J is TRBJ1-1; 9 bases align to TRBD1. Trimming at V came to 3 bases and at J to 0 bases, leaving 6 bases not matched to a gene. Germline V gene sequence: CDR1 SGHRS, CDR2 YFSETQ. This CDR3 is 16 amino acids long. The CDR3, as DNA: TGCGCCAGCAGCTGGACAGGGGATATAGTGAACACTGAAGCTTTCTTT. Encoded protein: CASSWTGDIVNTEAFF. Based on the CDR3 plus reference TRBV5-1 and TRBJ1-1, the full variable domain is KAGVTQTPRYLIKTRGQQVTLSCSPISGHRSVSWYQQTPGQGLQFLFEYFSETQRNKGNFPGRFSGRQFSNSRSEMNVSTLELGDSALYLCASSWTGDIVNTEAFFGQGTRLTVV.

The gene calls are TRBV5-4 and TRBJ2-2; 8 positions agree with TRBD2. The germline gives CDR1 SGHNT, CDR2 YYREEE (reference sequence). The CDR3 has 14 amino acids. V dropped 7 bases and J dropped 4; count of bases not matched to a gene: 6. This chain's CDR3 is CASGRGGVTGELFF. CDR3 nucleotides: TGTGCCAGCGGCCGGGGGGGCGTCACCGGGGAGCTGTTTTTT.

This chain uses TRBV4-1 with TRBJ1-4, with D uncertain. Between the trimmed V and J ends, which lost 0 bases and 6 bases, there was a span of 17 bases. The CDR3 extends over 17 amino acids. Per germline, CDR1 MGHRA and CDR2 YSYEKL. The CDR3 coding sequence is TGCGCCAGCAGCCAAGATCGTGGTACAGAGACCGATGAAAAACTGTTTTTT. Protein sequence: CASSQDRGTETDEKLFF.

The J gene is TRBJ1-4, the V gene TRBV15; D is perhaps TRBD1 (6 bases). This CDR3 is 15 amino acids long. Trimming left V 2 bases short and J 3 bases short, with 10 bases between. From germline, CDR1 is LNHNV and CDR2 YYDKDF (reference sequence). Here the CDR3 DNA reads TGTGCCACCAGCAGAATCAGGGGCCCTAATGAAAAACTGTTTTTT. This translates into CATSRIRGPNEKLFF.

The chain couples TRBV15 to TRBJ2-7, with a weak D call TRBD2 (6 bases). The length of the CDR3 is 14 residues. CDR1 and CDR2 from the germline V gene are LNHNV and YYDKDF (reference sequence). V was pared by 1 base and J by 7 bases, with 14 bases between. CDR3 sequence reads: CATSRAAGTEEQYF. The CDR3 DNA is TGTGCCACCAGCAGAGCGGCGGGAACGGAGGAGCAGTACTTC. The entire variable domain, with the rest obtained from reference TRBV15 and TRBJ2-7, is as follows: DAMVIQNPRYQVTQFGKPVTLSCSQTLNHNVMYWYQQKSSQAPKLLFHYYDKDFNNEADTPDNFQSRRPNTSFCFLDIRSPGLGDTAMYLCATSRAAGTEEQYFGPGTRLTVT.

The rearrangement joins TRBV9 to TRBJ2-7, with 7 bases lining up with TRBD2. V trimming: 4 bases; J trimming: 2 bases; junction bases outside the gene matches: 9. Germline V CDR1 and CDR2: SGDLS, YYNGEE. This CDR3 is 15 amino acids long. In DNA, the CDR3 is TGTGCCAGCAGCCTTGGGAGGGACCCCCCCTACGAGCAGTACTTC. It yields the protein CASSLGRDPPYEQYF.

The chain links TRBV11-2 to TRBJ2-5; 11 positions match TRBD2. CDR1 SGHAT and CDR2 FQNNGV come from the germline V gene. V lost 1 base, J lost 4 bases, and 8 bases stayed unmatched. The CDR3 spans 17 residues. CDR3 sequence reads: CASSLVGSGGARETQYF. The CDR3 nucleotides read TGTGCCAGCAGCTTAGTCGGTAGCGGGGGGGCGCGAGAGACCCAGTACTTC.

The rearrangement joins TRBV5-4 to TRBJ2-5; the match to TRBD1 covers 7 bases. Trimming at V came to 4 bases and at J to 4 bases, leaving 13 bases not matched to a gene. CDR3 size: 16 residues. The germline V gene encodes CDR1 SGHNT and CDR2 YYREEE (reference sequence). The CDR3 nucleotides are TGTGCCAGCAGCCCCCCACCGGGCAGGGGGACAGAGACCCAGTACTTC. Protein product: CASSPPPGRGTETQYF.

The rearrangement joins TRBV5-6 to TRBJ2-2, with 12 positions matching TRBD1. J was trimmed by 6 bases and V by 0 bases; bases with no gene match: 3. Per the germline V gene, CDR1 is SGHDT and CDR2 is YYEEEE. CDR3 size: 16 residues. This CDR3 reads CASSLVGTGGSGELFF. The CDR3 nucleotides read TGTGCCAGCAGCTTGGTGGGGACAGGGGGCTCCGGGGAGCTGTTTTTT.

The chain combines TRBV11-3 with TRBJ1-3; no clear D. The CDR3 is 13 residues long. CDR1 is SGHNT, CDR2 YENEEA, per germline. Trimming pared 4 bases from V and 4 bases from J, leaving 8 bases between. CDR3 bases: TGTGCCAGCAGCTCGGCGAGGGGAAACACCATATATTTT. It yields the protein CASSSARGNTIYF.

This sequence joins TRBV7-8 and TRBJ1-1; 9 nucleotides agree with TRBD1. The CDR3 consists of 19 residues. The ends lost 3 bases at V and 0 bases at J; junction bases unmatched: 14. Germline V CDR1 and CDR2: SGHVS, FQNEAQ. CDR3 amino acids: CASSFPGQGKKTMNTEAFF. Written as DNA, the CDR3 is TGTGCCAGCAGCTTTCCCGGACAGGGGAAAAAGACCATGAACACTGAAGCTTTCTTT.

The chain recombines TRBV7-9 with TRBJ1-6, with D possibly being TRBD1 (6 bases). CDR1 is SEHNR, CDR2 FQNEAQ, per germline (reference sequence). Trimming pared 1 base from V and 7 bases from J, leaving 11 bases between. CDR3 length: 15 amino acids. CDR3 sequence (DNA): TGTGCCAGCAGCTTAGAGGGGGTCGGGAATTCACCCCTCCACTTT. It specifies CASSLEGVGNSPLHF.

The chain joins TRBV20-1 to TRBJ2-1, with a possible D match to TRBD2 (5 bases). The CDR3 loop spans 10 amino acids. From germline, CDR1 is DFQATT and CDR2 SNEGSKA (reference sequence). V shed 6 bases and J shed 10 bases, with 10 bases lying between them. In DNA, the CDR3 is TGCAGTGCCAGAAGGGAGGAGCAGTTCTTC. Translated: CSARREEQFF.

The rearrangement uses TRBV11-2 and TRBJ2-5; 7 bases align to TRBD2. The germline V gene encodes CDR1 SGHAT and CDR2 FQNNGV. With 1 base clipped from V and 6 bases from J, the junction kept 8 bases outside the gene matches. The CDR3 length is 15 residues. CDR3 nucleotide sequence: TGTGCCAGCAGCTTAGGGGCGGGGGAGCCGAAGACCCAGTACTTC. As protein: CASSLGAGEPKTQYF.

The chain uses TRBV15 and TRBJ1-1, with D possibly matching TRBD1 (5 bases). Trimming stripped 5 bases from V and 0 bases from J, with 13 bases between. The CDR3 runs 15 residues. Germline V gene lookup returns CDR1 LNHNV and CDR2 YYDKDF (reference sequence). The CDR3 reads CATSGYRTLNTEAFF. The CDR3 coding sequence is TGTGCCACCAGCGGTTACAGGACATTGAACACTGAAGCTTTCTTT. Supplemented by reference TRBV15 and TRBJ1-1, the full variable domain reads DAMVIQNPRYQVTQFGKPVTLSCSQTLNHNVMYWYQQKSSQAPKLLFHYYDKDFNNEADTPDNFQSRRPNTSFCFLDIRSPGLGDTAMYLCATSGYRTLNTEAFFGQGTRLTVV.

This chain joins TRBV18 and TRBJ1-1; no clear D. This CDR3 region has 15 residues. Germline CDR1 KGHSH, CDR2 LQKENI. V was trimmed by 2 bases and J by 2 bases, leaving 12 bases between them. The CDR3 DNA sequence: TGTGCCAGCTCACCAGACACTTCGGGAAACACTGAAGCTTTCTTT. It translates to CASSPDTSGNTEAFF.

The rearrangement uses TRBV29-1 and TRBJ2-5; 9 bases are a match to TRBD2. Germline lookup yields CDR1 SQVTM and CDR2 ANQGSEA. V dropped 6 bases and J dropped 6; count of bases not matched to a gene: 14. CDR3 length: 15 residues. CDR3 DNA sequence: TGCAGCGTCGGAGGGGGCGGGGGGGCGATGAAGACCCAGTACTTC. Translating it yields CSVGGGGGAMKTQYF.

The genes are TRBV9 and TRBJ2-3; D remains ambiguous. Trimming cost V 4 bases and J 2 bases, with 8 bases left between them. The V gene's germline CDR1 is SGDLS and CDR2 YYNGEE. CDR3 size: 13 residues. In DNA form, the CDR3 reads TGTGCCAGCAGCTCATCCTACACAGATACGCAGTATTTT. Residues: CASSSSYTDTQYF. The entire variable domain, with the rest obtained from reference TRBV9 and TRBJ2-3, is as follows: DSGVTQTPKHLITATGQRVTLRCSPRSGDLSVYWYQQSLDQGLQFLIQYYNGEERAKGNILERFSAQQFPDLHSELNLSSLELGDSALYFCASSSSYTDTQYFGPGTRLTVL.

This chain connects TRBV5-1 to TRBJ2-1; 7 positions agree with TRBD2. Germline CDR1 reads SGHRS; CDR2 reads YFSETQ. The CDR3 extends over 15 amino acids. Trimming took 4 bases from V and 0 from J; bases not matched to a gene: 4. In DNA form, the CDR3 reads TGCGCCAGCAGCCTACGGGGGGACTCCTACAATGAGCAGTTCTTC. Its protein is CASSLRGDSYNEQFF.

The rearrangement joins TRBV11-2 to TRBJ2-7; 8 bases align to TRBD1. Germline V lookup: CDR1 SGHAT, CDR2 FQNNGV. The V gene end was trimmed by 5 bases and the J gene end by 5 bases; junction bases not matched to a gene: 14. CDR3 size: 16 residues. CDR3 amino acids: CASSLGFLRTGNEQYF. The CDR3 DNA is TGTGCCAGCAGCCTCGGCTTCCTCAGGACAGGGAACGAGCAGTACTTC. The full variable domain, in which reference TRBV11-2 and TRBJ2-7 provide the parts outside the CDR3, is EAGVAQSPRYKIIEKRQSVAFWCNPISGHATLYWYQQILGQGPKLLIQFQNNGVVDDSQLPKDRFSAERLKGVDSTLKIQPAKLEDSAVYLCASSLGFLRTGNEQYFGPGTRLTVT.

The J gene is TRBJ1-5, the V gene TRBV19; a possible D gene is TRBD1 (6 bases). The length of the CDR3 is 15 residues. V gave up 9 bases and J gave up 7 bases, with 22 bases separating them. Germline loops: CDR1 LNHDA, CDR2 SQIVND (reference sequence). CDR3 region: CASGIIQGTGQPQHF. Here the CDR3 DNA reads TGTGCCAGCGGGATTATACAGGGAACAGGACAGCCCCAGCATTTT.

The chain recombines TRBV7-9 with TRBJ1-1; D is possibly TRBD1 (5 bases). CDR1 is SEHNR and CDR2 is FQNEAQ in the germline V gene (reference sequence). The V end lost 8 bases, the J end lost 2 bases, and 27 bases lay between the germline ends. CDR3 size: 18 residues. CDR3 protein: CASRLARWQGPANTEAFF. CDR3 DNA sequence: TGTGCCAGCCGACTAGCAAGGTGGCAGGGTCCCGCCAACACTGAAGCTTTCTTT.

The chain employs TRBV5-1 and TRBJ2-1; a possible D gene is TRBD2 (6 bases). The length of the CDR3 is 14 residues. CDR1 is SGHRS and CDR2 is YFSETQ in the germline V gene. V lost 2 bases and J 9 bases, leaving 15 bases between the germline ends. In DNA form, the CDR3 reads TGCGCCAGCAGCTTCTCGGGGGATCACACTGAGCAGTTCTTC. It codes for CASSFSGDHTEQFF.

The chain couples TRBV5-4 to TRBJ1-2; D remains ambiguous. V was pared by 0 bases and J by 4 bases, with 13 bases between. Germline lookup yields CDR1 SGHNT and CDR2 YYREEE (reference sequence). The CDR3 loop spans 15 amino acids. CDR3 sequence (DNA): TGTGCCAGCAGCTTGGTGGCCGACACGCTCTATGGCTACACCTTC. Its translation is CASSLVADTLYGYTF.